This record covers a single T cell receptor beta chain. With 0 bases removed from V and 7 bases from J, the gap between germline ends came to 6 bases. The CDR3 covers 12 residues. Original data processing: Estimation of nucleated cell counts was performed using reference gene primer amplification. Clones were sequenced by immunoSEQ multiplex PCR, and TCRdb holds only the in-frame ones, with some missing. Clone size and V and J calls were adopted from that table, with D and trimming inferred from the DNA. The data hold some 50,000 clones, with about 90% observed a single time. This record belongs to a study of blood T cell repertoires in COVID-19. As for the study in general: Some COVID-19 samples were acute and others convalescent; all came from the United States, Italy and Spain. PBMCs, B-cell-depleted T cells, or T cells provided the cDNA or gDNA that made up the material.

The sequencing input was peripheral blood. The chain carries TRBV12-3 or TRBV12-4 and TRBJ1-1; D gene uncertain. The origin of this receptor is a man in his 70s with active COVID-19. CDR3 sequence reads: CASSLAGNEAFF. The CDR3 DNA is TGTGCCAGCAGTTTAGCTGGCAATGAAGCTTTCTTT.